This TCR beta chain was documented in a study of graft-versus-host responses after intestinal transplantation. In the study overall: Each recipient received anti-thymocyte globulin induction, then tacrolimus and steroids for roughly 3 years. The study's findings and limits: GvH clones were found in recipient marrow; some appeared first in ileum or blood.

The germline V gene encodes CDR1 SGHTA and CDR2 FQGTGA. The CDR3 totals 15 residues. The V end was cut by 2 bases, the J end by 5 bases, with 14 bases between. Some clones are missing from TCRdb's copy, which holds only in-frame ones; the method was immunoSEQ multiplex PCR. This sample carries some 39,000 clones, about 95% of them seen once, and the ten largest clones take 0.22%. Details on this clone: What it binds is not known.

The sequence came from a human donor who was the organ donor for an intestinal transplant. The sample in question was unstimulated CD8+ T cells sorted from spleen or lymph node cells, obtained before transplant. J is TRBJ2-3 and V is TRBV7-3; D could derive from TRBD1 or TRBD2 (6 bases each). The chain's CDR3 is CASSLEGGYGDTQYF. Here the CDR3 DNA reads TGTGCCAGCAGCTTAGAGGGGGGCTATGGAGATACGCAGTATTTT. The entire variable domain, with the rest obtained from reference TRBV7-3 and TRBJ2-3, is as follows: GAGVSQTPSNKVTEKGKYVELRCDPISGHTALYWYRQSLGQGPEFLIYFQGTGAADDSGLPNDRFFAVRPEGSVSTLKIQRTERGDSAVYLCASSLEGGYGDTQYFGPGTRLTVL.